The sequence of this T cell receptor beta chain was determined in a study of blood T cell repertoires in COVID-19. Authors' data handling: Amplification from reference gene primers served as the basis for estimated nucleated cell counts. Sequencing was performed with immunoSEQ multiplex PCR; in TCRdb, only in-frame clones are kept and a portion is missing. From that table come the V and J calls and clone size; the DNA was used to work out D and trimming. The sample holds hundreds of thousands of clones; approximately 90% are singletons and the top ten take approximately 6.1%. V shed 3 bases and J 2 bases; nucleotides not matched to a gene: 12. The CDR3 consists of 18 residues. Germline V gene lookup returns CDR1 SGHTA and CDR2 FQGTGA.

Input material: peripheral blood. This chain connects TRBV7-3 to TRBJ1-2; 10 nucleotides agree with TRBD1. The origin of this receptor is a man at least 80 years old with acute or convalescent COVID-19. CDR3 residues: CASSLYSQRGQGNYGYTF. The CDR3 DNA follows: TGTGCCAGCAGCTTGTACTCCCAGAGGGGACAGGGGAACTATGGCTACACCTTC. Using reference TRBV7-3 and TRBJ1-2 for the parts outside the CDR3, the full variable domain is GAGVSQTPSNKVTEKGKYVELRCDPISGHTALYWYRQSLGQGPEFLIYFQGTGAADDSGLPNDRFFAVRPEGSVSTLKIQRTERGDSAVYLCASSLYSQRGQGNYGYTFGSGTRLTVV.